The rows below give T cell receptor beta chains drawn from one sample of a study of blood T cell repertoires in COVID-19. Generated by immunoSEQ multiplex PCR, the TCRdb table keeps only in-frame clones and is missing some. The sample lists 25,000 to 35,000 clones; 85% were seen once. Sequences were obtained from peripheral blood. All receptors come from a human donor in a cohort sampled during active COVID-19. CDR3s leave out the opening cysteine and the closing phenylalanine or tryptophan. The order of the fields is V gene, clone size, CDR3 protein. Clone size is shown for a subset of rows, as once, few, many or a class of expanded clone.

>TRBV4-1|.
ASSQDHSPGTANEKLF
>TRBV6-4|.
ASRTSGNTGELF
>TRBV6-5|.
ASRRQVYSNQPQH
>TRBV27|few
ASSPATYQPQH
>TRBV2|.
ASSEILAGGNEQF
>TRBV29-1|.
SVLDRVYGYT
>TRBV5-1|.
ASSPGQGAAIEAF
>TRBV10-3|once
AISDWTSGSYPSNTGELF
>TRBV5-6|.
ASSLRTGGPDDEQY
>TRBV18|.
ASGGTEETQY
>TRBV5-4|.
ASKTSEETQY
>TRBV5-4|.
ASRKEGETQY
>TRBV19|.
ASSSGKGSNQPQH
>TRBV18|once
ASSPVSTSGVSSEQF
>TRBV9|.
ASSVGTLPTGELF
>TRBV5-3|.
ARSLIPPGYT
>TRBV4-1|few
ASSQAGTGTYEQY
>TRBV5-6|.
ASSLYISYEQY
>TRBV21-1|.
ASSRPGQYWRSEKLF
>TRBV25-1|.
ASRPGTGGGGNQPQH
>TRBV2|few
ASRGNRDDQPQH
>TRBV9|.
ASSRFGLAANEQF
>TRBV2|few
ASSQDRGDPEAF
>TRBV5-1|.
ASSLARNDGYT
>TRBV28|.
ASSLIGAGKNIQY
>TRBV6-1|.
ASSEMGTGNTIY
>TRBV5-1|.
ASSRNTANTGELF
>TRBV11-2|few
ASSPTGLHGYT
>TRBV3-1/TRBV3-2|few
ASSHSTGNTEAF
>TRBV6-5|.
ASSYRGRGDSPLH
>TRBV7-8|.
ASSLSGTGELF
>TRBV2|.
ASSPGLAGVNG
>TRBV13|once
ASSWTGYNEQF
>TRBV10-2|.
ASIGGGPDTDTQY
>TRBV7-9|.
ASSPFPDYGYT
>TRBV7-6|.
ASSPPGQGLRGLNQPQH
>TRBV25-1|.
ASSETPSGSAPYNEQF
>TRBV18|once
ASSPGAANEKLF
>TRBV19|.
ASLPRGATNEQF
>TRBV10-1|few
ASSESVSRDRSANTGELF
>TRBV6-6|.
ASSPGFSGGPSYEQY
>TRBV2|.
AQGQQETQY
>TRBV5-6|.
ASSLSDAGVIYGYT
>TRBV12-5|.
ASGLGSNPSYT
>TRBV5-1|.
ASSFIKGPGTDTQY
>TRBV7-9|.
ASSFIRLLAKETQY
>TRBV30|.
AWSVLREKLF
>TRBV5-1|.
ASSLSGGAGETQY
>TRBV6-1|.
ASSKGQGFATNEKLF
>TRBV19|.
ASSKDSYAPSREQY
>TRBV24-1|.
ATSGKNRDTQY
>TRBV6-5|medium-sized
ASSSRDMGEKLF
>TRBV4-2|.
ASSQDRSSYNSPLH
>TRBV6-6|.
ASSYSRDTMNTEAF
>TRBV6-1|.
ASSVRTGTSGRTDTQY